These T cell receptor beta chains were read from a single sample in a study of control samples from healthy donors and cancer patients. Some clones are missing from TCRdb's copy, which holds only in-frame ones; the method was immunoSEQ multiplex PCR. The sample holds tens of thousands of clones, 83% seen once. Material: blood. The receptor source for this set is a man aged 55 to 70 in good health. The CDR3 runs from the conserved cysteine through the conserved F or W. D genes are given only for firm matches. Expanded clones get a size class; other rows say once, few or many, or leave the size out.

d_call	clone_size	v_call	j_call	cdr3_nt	cdr3_aa
NA	NA	TRBV11-2	TRBJ1-5	TGTGCCAGCAGCTTAGCCCCCAATCAGCCCCAGCATTTT	CASSLAPNQPQHF
NA	NA	TRBV6-6	TRBJ1-1	TGTGCCAGCAGTTACTCCAGGGCTTTCTTT	CASSYSRAFF
TRBD1	NA	TRBV3-1/TRBV3-2	TRBJ1-2	TGTGCCAGCAGCCAAGAGGACAGGGGGAAGAGCTATGGCTACACCTTC	CASSQEDRGKSYGYTF
TRBD2	NA	TRBV19	TRBJ2-1	TGTGCCAGTAGTATAAGCGGGGGGGCCAGTTTGAATGAGCAGTTCTTC	CASSISGGASLNEQFF
NA	NA	TRBV4-1	TRBJ2-1	TGCGCCAGCAGCCAAGGGCGACAGCCCGGCTCCTACAATGAGCAGTTCTTC	CASSQGRQPGSYNEQFF
NA	once	TRBV28	TRBJ1-2	TGTGCCAGCAGTTCTACACTTAGTAACTATGGCTACACCTTC	CASSSTLSNYGYTF
NA	NA	TRBV25-1	TRBJ1-4	TGTGCCAGCAGTGATAGAAGGTCTAATGAAAAACTGTTTTTT	CASSDRRSNEKLFF
NA	NA	TRBV5-1	TRBJ2-7	TGCGCCAGCAGCTTGGAGTCCGTTTCGGAGCAGTACTTC	CASSLESVSEQYF
NA	medium-sized	TRBV7-9	TRBJ1-5	TGTGCCAGCAGCTCTGTAAACGGGAATCAGCCCCAGCATTTT	CASSSVNGNQPQHF
NA	NA	TRBV18	TRBJ2-5	TGTGCCAGCTCACCAGCGGGGGCCCGGCAAGAGACCCAGTACTTC	CASSPAGARQETQYF
NA	NA	TRBV12-3/TRBV12-4	TRBJ2-3	TGTGCCAGCAGGACTCAGAACACAGATACGCAGTATTTT	CASRTQNTDTQYF
TRBD1	NA	TRBV30	TRBJ1-1	TGTGCCTGGATCCGGGACAGGACCACGGAAGCTTTCTTT	CAWIRDRTTEAFF
NA	NA	TRBV19	TRBJ1-1	TGTGCCAGTAGTGAGGGACGGCCAAGGAACACTGAAGCTTTCTTT	CASSEGRPRNTEAFF
NA	NA	TRBV6-8	TRBJ1-2	TGTGCCAGCATCGGCAGCGGGGACTATGGCTACACCTTC	CASIGSGDYGYTF
NA	NA	TRBV6-5	TRBJ2-5	TGTGCCAGCGGGGTCCTAGAGACCCAGTACTTC	CASGVLETQYF
NA	NA	TRBV15	TRBJ1-3	TGTGCCACCAGCAGAGATGGCCAGAGCTCTGGAAACACCATATATTTT	CATSRDGQSSGNTIYF
TRBD1	few	TRBV14	TRBJ1-1	TGTGCCAGCAGCCTAGACGCAGGGGGTACTGAAGCTTTCTTT	CASSLDAGGTEAFF
NA	NA	TRBV2	TRBJ2-7	TGTGCCAGCAGTGAAATCATAGGCCAATCATCCTACGAGCAGTACTTC	CASSEIIGQSSYEQYF
NA	NA	TRBV2	TRBJ1-1	TGTGCCACCTTAAAATTAAGGGGTCGAACTGAAGCTTTCTTT	CATLKLRGRTEAFF
NA	few	TRBV5-5	TRBJ1-1	TGTGCCAGCAGCTTGGGCGGTTTGAACACTGAAGCTTTCTTT	CASSLGGLNTEAFF
NA	once	TRBV18	TRBJ2-3	TGTGCCAGCTCACCACCGGGGGGGGCCCTGGGTACGCAGTATTTT	CASSPPGGALGTQYF
NA	NA	TRBV9	TRBJ1-1	TGTGCCAGCAGCGTAGAGGCGTTTGGGCAACTGAACACTGAAGCTTTCTTT	CASSVEAFGQLNTEAFF
NA	NA	TRBV7-2	TRBJ1-6	TGTGCCAGCAGCTTAGGTGCTCAGAGCTCCTATAATTCACCCCTCCACTTT	CASSLGAQSSYNSPLHF
NA	NA	TRBV28	TRBJ1-1	TGTGCCAGCAGTTTATCAGGGCTGGCTTTCTTT	CASSLSGLAFF
NA	NA	TRBV14	TRBJ1-2	TGTGCCAGCAGCCAAGATCCCCTCGGGCCGGTATATGGCTACACCTTC	CASSQDPLGPVYGYTF
NA	NA	TRBV30	TRBJ2-5	TGTGCCTGGAGTGCCTACCCGGGGTACCAAGAGACCCAGTACTTC	CAWSAYPGYQETQYF
NA	NA	TRBV4-3	TRBJ1-4	TGCGCCAGCAGCCGCGGGACGTTTGAAAAACTGTTTTTT	CASSRGTFEKLFF
NA	NA	TRBV7-8	TRBJ1-5	TGTGCCAGCAGCCCCCGGGGGGCCCTCAATCAGCCCCAGCATTTT	CASSPRGALNQPQHF
NA	few	TRBV5-1	TRBJ1-2	TGCGCCAGCAGGGAGAGGCTTTCTAACTATGGCTACACCTTC	CASRERLSNYGYTF
NA	many	TRBV25-1	TRBJ1-3	TGTGCCAGCAGTGAATGGGGTAGGGCGGACACCATATATTTT	CASSEWGRADTIYF
TRBD2	once	TRBV5-4	TRBJ2-4	TGTGCCAGCAGCTCCCTAGCGGGGGGGGTCAAAAACATTCAGTACTTC	CASSSLAGGVKNIQYF
NA	NA	TRBV28	TRBJ1-4	TGTGCCAGCAGTCGGGCGGGGGCCACTAATGAAAAACTGTTTTTT	CASSRAGATNEKLFF
NA	NA	TRBV3-1/TRBV3-2	TRBJ1-4	TGTGCCAGCAGGCTCACGGGGCGGAGGGAAAAACTGTTTTTT	CASRLTGRREKLFF
TRBD1	NA	TRBV18	TRBJ2-2	TGTGCCAGCTCACTTACAGGGGGCTTGGTCACCGGGGAGCTGTTTTTT	CASSLTGGLVTGELFF
NA	once	TRBV28	TRBJ2-1	TGTGCCAGCAGTTTAAGGGCAGCGTCGTACAATGAGCAGTTCTTC	CASSLRAASYNEQFF
NA	NA	TRBV4-3	TRBJ2-1	TGCGCCAGCAGCCAAGTAACCAGTAAAGGGTTCGATGAGCAGTTCTTC	CASSQVTSKGFDEQFF
NA	NA	TRBV4-2	TRBJ1-5	TGTGCCAGCAGCCTATACTATTCCAGCAATCAGCCCCAGCATTTT	CASSLYYSSNQPQHF
TRBD2	NA	TRBV28	TRBJ2-7	TGTGCCAGCAGTTTTAATAGCGGGAGATTATCCTACGAGCAGTACTTC	CASSFNSGRLSYEQYF
TRBD2	NA	TRBV7-2	TRBJ2-7	TGTGCCAGCAGCTTCGGGGGGTTCGAGCAGTACTTC	CASSFGGFEQYF
TRBD2	NA	TRBV20-1	TRBJ2-7	TGCAGTGCTAGTTCCTCGACTAGCGGGAGCACCTACGAGCAGTACTTC	CSASSSTSGSTYEQYF
TRBD2	NA	TRBV7-9	TRBJ2-4	TGTGCCAGCAGCTTAGCGGGGGACGGGGGGGCGACCAAAAACATTCAGTACTTC	CASSLAGDGGATKNIQYF
TRBD1	NA	TRBV5-1	TRBJ2-7	TGCGCCAGCAGCCTCCGGACAGGGCCCTACGAGCAGTACTTC	CASSLRTGPYEQYF
NA	NA	TRBV25-1	TRBJ1-1	TGTGCCAGCAGTGTTGTCGTCGGTGAAGCTTTCTTT	CASSVVVGEAFF
TRBD2	NA	TRBV7-9	TRBJ2-7	TGTGCCAGCAGCCTCAGCGGGAGGGCCCTCGAGCAGTACTTC	CASSLSGRALEQYF
TRBD2	NA	TRBV9	TRBJ2-3	TGTGCCAGCAGCGTAGGGGTGGGAGGGCCTGATACGCAGTATTTT	CASSVGVGGPDTQYF
NA	medium-sized	TRBV7-9	TRBJ2-1	TGTGCCAGCAGCCCCCAAATACGCAATGAGCAGTTCTTC	CASSPQIRNEQFF
NA	NA	TRBV30	TRBJ1-1	TGTGCCTGGAGCTCGGGCATCCAAAACACTGAAGCTTTCTTT	CAWSSGIQNTEAFF
NA	NA	TRBV28	TRBJ1-2	TGTGCCAGCAGACAACCGGACGGACACTATGGCTACACCTTC	CASRQPDGHYGYTF
TRBD1	NA	TRBV28	TRBJ1-2	TGTGCCAGCAGTTTACACTCCAGGGGGTTTGGAGGTGGCTACACCTTC	CASSLHSRGFGGGYTF
TRBD1	NA	TRBV30	TRBJ1-1	TGTGCCTGGAGTGGACAGGGGCCCGCTACTGAAGCTTTCTTT	CAWSGQGPATEAFF
NA	NA	TRBV5-6	TRBJ1-6	TGTGCCAGCAGCTTGGGGGGTTGGAATTCACCCCTCCACTTT	CASSLGGWNSPLHF
TRBD1	NA	TRBV30	TRBJ2-7	TGTGCCTGGAAAAGGACAGGCTCGGGGGAGCAGTACTTC	CAWKRTGSGEQYF